The present entry profiles one T cell receptor beta chain with its context. The data were produced by immunoSEQ multiplex PCR, yet TCRdb's version contains in-frame clones alone and is incomplete. Of more than 13,000 clones detected, around 76% appear once; the ten largest clones hold less than 25%. This specimen belongs to a study of T cells after somatic rescue of genetic block. The germline CDR1 and CDR2 sequences are MNHNY and SVGAGI (reference sequence). The germline V and J ends were trimmed by 7 bases and 1 base, with 10 bases remaining between them. This CDR3 contains 13 residues. The receptor was isolated from a boy aged 5-17 years. The sequencing input was peripheral blood mononuclear cells (PBMCs). The chain recombines TRBV6-6 with TRBJ1-2, with D hard to call. The CDR3 here is CASTPGLNYGYTF. CDR3 bases: TGTGCCAGCACTCCGGGCCTTAACTATGGCTACACCTTC.